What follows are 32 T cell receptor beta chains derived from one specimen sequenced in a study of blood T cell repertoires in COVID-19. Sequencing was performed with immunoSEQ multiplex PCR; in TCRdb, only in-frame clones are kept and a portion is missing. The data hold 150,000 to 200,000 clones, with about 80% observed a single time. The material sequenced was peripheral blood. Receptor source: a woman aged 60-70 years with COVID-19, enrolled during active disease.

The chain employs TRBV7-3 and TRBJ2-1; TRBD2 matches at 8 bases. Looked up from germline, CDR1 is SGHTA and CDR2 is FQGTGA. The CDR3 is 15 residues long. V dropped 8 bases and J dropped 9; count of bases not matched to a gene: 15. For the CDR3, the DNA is TGTGCCAGCGGACTTGCCGGGACTAGTATTGGTGAGCAGTTCTTC. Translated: CASGLAGTSIGEQFF. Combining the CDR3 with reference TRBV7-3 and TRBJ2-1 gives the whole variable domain GAGVSQTPSNKVTEKGKYVELRCDPISGHTALYWYRQSLGQGPEFLIYFQGTGAADDSGLPNDRFFAVRPEGSVSTLKIQRTERGDSAVYLCASGLAGTSIGEQFFGPGTRLTVL.

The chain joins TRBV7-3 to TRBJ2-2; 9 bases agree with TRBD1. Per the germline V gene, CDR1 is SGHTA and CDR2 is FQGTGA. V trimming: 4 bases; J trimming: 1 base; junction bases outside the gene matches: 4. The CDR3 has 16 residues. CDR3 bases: TGTGCCAGCAGCTCGTTGGGACAGGGGAACACCGGGGAGCTGTTTTTT. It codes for CASSSLGQGNTGELFF.

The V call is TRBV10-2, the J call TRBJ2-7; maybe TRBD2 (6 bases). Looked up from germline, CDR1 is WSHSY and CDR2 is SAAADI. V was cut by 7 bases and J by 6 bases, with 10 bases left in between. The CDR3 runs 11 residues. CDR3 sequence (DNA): TGCGCCAGCACAGAGGGAGGCGAGCAGTACTTC. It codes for CASTEGGEQYF.

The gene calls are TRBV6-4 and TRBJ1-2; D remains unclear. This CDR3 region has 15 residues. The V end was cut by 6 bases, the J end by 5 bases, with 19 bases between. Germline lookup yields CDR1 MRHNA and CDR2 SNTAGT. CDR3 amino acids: CASRPIDGEWYGYTF. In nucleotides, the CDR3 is TGTGCCAGCAGGCCTATTGACGGGGAGTGGTATGGCTACACCTTC.

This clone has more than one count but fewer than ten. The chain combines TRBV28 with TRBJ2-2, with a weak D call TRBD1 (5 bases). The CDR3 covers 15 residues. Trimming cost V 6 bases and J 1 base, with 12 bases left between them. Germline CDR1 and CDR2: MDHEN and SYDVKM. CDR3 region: CASRRSTGNTGELFF. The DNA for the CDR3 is TGTGCCAGCAGACGAAGTACAGGGAACACCGGGGAGCTGTTTTTT.

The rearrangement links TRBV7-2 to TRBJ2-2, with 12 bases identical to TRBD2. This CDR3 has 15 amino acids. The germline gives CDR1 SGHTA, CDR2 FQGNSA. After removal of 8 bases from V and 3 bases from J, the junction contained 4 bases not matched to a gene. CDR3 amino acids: CASARLAGDTGELFF. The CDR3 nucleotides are TGTGCCAGCGCTAGACTAGCGGGAGACACCGGGGAGCTGTTTTTT.

CDR3 coding DNA: TGTGCCAGCAGCTTACCGCAGGGGTATGGAAGCAATCAGCCCCAGCATTTT. It specifies CASSLPQGYGSNQPQHF. The gene calls are TRBV7-2 and TRBJ1-5; possible D gene TRBD1, 6 bases. The germline CDR1 and CDR2 sequences are SGHTA and FQGNSA. The V gene lost 2 bases and the J gene lost 1 base, with 15 bases spanning the gap. The CDR3 runs to 17 residues.

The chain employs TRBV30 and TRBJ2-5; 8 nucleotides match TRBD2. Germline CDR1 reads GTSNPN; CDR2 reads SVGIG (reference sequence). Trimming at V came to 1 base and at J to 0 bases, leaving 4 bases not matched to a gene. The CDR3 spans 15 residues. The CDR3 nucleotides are TGTGCCTGGAGTGCACTAGCGGCCTACCAAGAGACCCAGTACTTC. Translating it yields CAWSALAAYQETQYF.

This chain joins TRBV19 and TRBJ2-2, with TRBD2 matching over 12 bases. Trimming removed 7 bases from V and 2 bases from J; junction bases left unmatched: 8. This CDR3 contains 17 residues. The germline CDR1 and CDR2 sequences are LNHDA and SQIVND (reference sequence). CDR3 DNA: TGTGCCAGTACCGGAACTAGCGGGAGGTTTAACACCGGGGAGCTGTTTTTT. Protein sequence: CASTGTSGRFNTGELFF.

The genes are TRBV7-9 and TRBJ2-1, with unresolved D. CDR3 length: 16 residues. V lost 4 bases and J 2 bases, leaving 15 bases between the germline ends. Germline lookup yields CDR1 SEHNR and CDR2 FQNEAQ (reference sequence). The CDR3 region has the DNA TGTGCCAGCAGCTCGCTGAGAGGAGACCCCTACAATGAGCAGTTCTTC. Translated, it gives CASSSLRGDPYNEQFF.

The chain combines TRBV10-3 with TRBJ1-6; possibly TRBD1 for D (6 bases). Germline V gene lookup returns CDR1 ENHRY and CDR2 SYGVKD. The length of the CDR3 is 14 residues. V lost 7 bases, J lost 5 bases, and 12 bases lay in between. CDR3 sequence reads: CAITQGQNNSPLHF. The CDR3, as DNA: TGTGCCATCACCCAAGGACAGAATAATTCACCCCTCCACTTT.

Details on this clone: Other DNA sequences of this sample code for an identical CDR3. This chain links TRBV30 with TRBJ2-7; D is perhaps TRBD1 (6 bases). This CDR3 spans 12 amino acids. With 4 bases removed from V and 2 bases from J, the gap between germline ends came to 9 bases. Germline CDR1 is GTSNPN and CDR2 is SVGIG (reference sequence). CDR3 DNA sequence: TGTGCCTGGAAACAGGGAACCTACGAGCAGTACTTC. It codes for CAWKQGTYEQYF.

The CDR3 region has the DNA TGTGCCAGCAGCTTCGGACTAGCGGGAGGGACTGGGGCCAACGTCCTGACTTTC. Protein product: CASSFGLAGGTGANVLTF. The V gene is TRBV7-6, the J gene TRBJ2-6, with 15 bases identical to TRBD2. The CDR3 is 18 residues long. Germline CDR1 SGHVS, CDR2 FNYEAQ. With V trimmed by 3 bases and J by 2 bases, 2 bases remained unmatched.

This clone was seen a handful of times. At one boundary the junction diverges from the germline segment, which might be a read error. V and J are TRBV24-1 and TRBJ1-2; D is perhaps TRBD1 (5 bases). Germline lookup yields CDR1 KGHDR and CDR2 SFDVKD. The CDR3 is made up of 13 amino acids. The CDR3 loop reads CATSDFISGRAPF. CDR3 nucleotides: TGTGCCACCAGTGATTTTATCTCCGGCAGGGCCCCTTTC.

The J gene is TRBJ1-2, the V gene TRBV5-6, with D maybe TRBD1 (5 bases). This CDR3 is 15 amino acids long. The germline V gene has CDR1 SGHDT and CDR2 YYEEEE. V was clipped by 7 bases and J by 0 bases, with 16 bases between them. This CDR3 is CASHNHGGANYGYTF. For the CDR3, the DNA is TGTGCCAGCCATAATCATGGGGGGGCTAACTATGGCTACACCTTC.

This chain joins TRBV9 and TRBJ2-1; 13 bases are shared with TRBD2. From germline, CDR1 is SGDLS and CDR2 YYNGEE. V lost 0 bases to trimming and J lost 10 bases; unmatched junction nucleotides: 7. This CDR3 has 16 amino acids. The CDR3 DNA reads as TGTGCCAGCAGCGTAGGAGGGACTAGCGGGACGGACGAGCAGTTCTTC. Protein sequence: CASSVGGTSGTDEQFF.

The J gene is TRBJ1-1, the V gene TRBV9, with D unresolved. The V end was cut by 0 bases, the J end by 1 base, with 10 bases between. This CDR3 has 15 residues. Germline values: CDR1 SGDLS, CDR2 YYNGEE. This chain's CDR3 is CASSVAEVGNTEAFF. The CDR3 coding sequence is TGTGCCAGCAGCGTAGCTGAGGTGGGGAACACTGAAGCTTTCTTT.

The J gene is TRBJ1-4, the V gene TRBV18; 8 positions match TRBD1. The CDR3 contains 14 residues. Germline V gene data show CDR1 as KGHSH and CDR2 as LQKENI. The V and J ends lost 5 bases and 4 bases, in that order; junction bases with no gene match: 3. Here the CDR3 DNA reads TGTGCCAGCTCAAGCGACAGGGGTAATGAAAAACTGTTTTTT. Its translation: CASSSDRGNEKLFF.

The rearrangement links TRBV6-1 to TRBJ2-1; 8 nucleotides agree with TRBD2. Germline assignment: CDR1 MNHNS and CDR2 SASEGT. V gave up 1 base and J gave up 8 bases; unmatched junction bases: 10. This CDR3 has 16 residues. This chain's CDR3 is CASSEDGGRRVDEQFF. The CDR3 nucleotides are TGTGCCAGCAGTGAAGACGGCGGGAGGCGAGTGGATGAGCAGTTCTTC.

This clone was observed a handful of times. The CDR3 region has the DNA TGCAGCGTTCGGTCGGGCAATCAGCCCCAGCATTTT. Amino acid sequence: CSVRSGNQPQHF. This chain joins TRBV29-1 and TRBJ1-5; D is ambiguous. CDR3 length equals 12 residues. V was cut by 5 bases and J by 2 bases, with 7 bases left in between. In germline, CDR1 is SQVTM, CDR2 ANQGSEA.

CDR3 amino acids: CASSATRQGAGEKLFF. CDR3 sequence (DNA): TGTGCCAGCAGCGCTACCCGACAGGGGGCTGGTGAAAAACTGTTTTTT. V usage is TRBV7-2 and J usage is TRBJ1-4; 10 nucleotides match TRBD1. Germline CDR1 reads SGHTA; CDR2 reads FQGNSA. The CDR3 consists of 16 residues. With 5 bases clipped from V and 7 bases from J, the junction kept 10 bases outside the gene matches.

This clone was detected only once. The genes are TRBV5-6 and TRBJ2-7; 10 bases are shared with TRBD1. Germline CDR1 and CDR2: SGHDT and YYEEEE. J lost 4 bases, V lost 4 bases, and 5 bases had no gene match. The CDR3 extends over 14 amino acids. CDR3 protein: CASSKDRGVYEQYF. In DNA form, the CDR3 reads TGTGCCAGCAGCAAGGACAGGGGGGTTTACGAGCAGTACTTC.

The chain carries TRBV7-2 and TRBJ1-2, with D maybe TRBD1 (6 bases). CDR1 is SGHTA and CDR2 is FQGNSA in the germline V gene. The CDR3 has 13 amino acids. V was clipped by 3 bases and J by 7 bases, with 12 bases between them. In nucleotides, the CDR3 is TGTGCCAGCAGCTTCAACAGGGAATCTGGCTACACCTTC. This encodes CASSFNRESGYTF.

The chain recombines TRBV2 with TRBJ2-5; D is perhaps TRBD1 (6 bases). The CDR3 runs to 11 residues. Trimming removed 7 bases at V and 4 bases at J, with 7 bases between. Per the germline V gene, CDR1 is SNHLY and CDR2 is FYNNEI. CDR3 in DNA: TGTGCCAGCATGGGGGCAGAGACCCAGTACTTC. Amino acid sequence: CASMGAETQYF. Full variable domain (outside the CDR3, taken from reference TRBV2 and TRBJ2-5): EPEVTQTPSHQVTQMGQEVILRCVPISNHLYFYWYRQILGQKVEFLVSFYNNEISEKSEIFDDQFSVERPDGSNFTLKIRSTKLEDSAMYFCASMGAETQYFGPGTRLLVL.

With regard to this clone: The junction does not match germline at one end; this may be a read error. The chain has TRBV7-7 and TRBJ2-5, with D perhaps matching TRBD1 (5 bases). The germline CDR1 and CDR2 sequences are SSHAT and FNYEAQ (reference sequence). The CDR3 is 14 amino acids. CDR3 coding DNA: TGTGCTAGCAGCTTGGCAGGGCTACAAGAGACCCAGTACTTC. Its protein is CASSLAGLQETQYF.

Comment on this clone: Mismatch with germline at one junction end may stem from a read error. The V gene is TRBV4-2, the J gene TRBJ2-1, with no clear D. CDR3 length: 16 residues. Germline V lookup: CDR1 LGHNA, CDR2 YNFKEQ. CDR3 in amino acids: CASSPSDGVVYNGQFF. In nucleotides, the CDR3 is TGTGCCAGCAGCCCCTCCGATGGAGTAGTCTACAATGGGCAGTTCTTC.

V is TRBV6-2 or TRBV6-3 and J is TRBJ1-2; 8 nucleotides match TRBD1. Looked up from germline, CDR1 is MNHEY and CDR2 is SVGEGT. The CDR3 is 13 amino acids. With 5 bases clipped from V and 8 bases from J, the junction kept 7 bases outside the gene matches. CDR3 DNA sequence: TGTGCCAGCAGTACGGACAGGGCGGCCGGCTACACCTTC. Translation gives CASSTDRAAGYTF.

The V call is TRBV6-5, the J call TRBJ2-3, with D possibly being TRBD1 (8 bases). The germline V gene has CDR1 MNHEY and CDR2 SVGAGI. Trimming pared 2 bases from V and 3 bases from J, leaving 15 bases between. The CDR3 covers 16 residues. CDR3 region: CASSYPKQGGTDTQYF. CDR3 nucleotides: TGTGCCAGCAGTTACCCTAAACAGGGGGGGACAGATACGCAGTATTTT.

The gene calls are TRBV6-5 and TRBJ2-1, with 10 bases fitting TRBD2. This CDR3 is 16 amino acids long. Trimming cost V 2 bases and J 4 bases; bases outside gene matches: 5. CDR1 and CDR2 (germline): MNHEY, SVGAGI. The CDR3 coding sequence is TGTGCCAGCAGTTACAGGAGCGGGGGGGGTTACAATGAGCAGTTCTTC. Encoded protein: CASSYRSGGGYNEQFF.

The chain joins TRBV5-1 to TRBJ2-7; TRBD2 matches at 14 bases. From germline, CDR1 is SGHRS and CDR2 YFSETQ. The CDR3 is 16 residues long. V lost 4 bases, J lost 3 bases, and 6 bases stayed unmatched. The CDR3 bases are TGCGCCAGCAGCACGGGGGGGACTAGCGGGAGCTACGAGCAGTACTTC. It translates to CASSTGGTSGSYEQYF.

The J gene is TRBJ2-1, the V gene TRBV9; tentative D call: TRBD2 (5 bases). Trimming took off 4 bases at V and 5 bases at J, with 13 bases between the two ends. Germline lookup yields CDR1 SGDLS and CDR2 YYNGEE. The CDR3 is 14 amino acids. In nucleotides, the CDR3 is TGTGCCAGCAGCCCACGGACTGTTAACAATGAGCAGTTCTTC. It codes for CASSPRTVNNEQFF.

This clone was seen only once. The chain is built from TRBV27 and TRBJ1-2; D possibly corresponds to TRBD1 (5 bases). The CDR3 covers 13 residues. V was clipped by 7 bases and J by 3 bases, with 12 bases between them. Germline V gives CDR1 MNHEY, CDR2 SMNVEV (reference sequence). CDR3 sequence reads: CASKLARDYGYTF. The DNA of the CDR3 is TGTGCCAGCAAACTGGCCAGGGACTATGGCTACACCTTC.